This T cell receptor beta chain was captured in a study of T cells in women clearing cervical HPV infection. At the level of the study: Case blood was drawn a median about 150 days after lesion detection.

Study conclusions and caveats: TRBV6-7 relative abundance averaged around 0.11% in cases and about 0.15% in controls.

Comment on this clone: What it binds is unknown. The read gets to within 3 residues of the CDR3 end, and the germline J gene fills in the rest.

The junction had 13 bases not matched to a gene; V was cut back by 5 bases and J by 3 bases. Per the germline V gene, CDR1 is SGHVS and CDR2 is FQNEAQ. The CDR3 extends over 18 amino acids. The repertoire was sequenced with immunoSEQ multiplex PCR; TCRdb's copy has only in-frame clones and lacks some. The sample table includes around 35,000 clones. The chain combines TRBV7-8 with TRBJ2-2; 9 bases are shared with TRBD2. The receptor was isolated from a woman between 18 and 69 years old with a cervical HPV16 infection that either progressed to CIN3+ or cleared (not recorded which). The sample taken for sequencing was blood buffy coat. The CDR3 is CASSQFRIAGEYTGELFF. The CDR3 bases that were read are TGTGCCAGCAGCCAGTTCAGAATAGCGGGAGAATACACCGGGGAG.